The 5 T cell receptor beta chains listed next were all sequenced from one sample in a study of cytomegalovirus exposure and HLA in healthy donors. Researchers ran the PCR with 60 Vbeta and 13 Jbeta primers. Profiling relied on immunoSEQ multiplex PCR, and the TCRdb table lists in-frame clones only, not all of them. This sample has 150,000 to 200,000 clones, with roughly 88% found just once. The specimen sequenced was PBMCs. These receptors all stem from a girl aged 2-9 years in good health and CMV-seropositive.

This clone was found once. The chain joins TRBV7-9 to TRBJ2-3, with TRBD1 matching 12 bases. CDR3 length: 18 amino acids. V lost 5 bases, J lost 8 bases, and 17 bases stayed unmatched. Germline V lookup: CDR1 SEHNR, CDR2 FQNEAQ (reference sequence). The CDR3 DNA reads TGTGCCAGCAGCCAAATAGCTGGGGACAGGGGGCATCTTGTTACGCAGTATTTT. Its translation is CASSQIAGDRGHLVTQYF.

The CDR3 bases are TGTGCCAGCAGCGCCACCGGGACTAGCGGGGTCTGGGAGCAGTTCTTC. It translates to CASSATGTSGVWEQFF. V gene TRBV9 combines with J gene TRBJ2-1, with 13 bases lining up with TRBD2. Per germline, CDR1 SGDLS and CDR2 YYNGEE. The CDR3 consists of 16 residues. After removal of 3 bases from V and 10 bases from J, the junction contained 10 bases not matched to a gene. Combining the CDR3 with reference TRBV9 and TRBJ2-1 gives the whole variable domain DSGVTQTPKHLITATGQRVTLRCSPRSGDLSVYWYQQSLDQGLQFLIQYYNGEERAKGNILERFSAQQFPDLHSELNLSSLELGDSALYFCASSATGTSGVWEQFFGPGTRLTVL.

The sample holds a few counts of this clone. The chain couples TRBV5-1 to TRBJ1-1, with D tentatively TRBD1 (6 bases). Per the germline V gene, CDR1 is SGHRS and CDR2 is YFSETQ. The CDR3 spans 15 residues. Deletions cut 4 bases from V and 0 bases from J, with 13 bases between. The DNA of the CDR3 is TGCGCCAGCAGCGCGATTGGGACACTGAACACTGAAGCTTTCTTT. It codes for CASSAIGTLNTEAFF.

This chain links TRBV19 with TRBJ1-2; D remains ambiguous. The CDR3 has 15 residues. The germline gives CDR1 LNHDA, CDR2 SQIVND (reference sequence). Trimming took off 6 bases at V and 4 bases at J, with 18 bases between the two ends. CDR3 sequence reads: CASSPRGGEFYGYTF. The CDR3 bases are TGTGCCAGTAGCCCCCGGGGAGGAGAATTCTATGGCTACACCTTC. The full variable domain, in which reference TRBV19 and TRBJ1-2 provide the parts outside the CDR3, is DGGITQSPKYLFRKEGQNVTLSCEQNLNHDAMYWYRQDPGQGLRLIYYSQIVNDFQKGDIAEGYSVSREKKESFPLTVTSAQKNPTAFYLCASSPRGGEFYGYTFGSGTRLTVV.

The genes are TRBV5-1 and TRBJ2-1; TRBD2 might be the D (6 bases). Trimming took off 4 bases at V and 4 bases at J, with 12 bases between the two ends. The germline V gene encodes CDR1 SGHRS and CDR2 YFSETQ. The CDR3 loop spans 14 amino acids. The CDR3: CASSPGALYNEQFF. CDR3 DNA: TGCGCCAGCAGCCCGGGAGCACTTTACAATGAGCAGTTCTTC.